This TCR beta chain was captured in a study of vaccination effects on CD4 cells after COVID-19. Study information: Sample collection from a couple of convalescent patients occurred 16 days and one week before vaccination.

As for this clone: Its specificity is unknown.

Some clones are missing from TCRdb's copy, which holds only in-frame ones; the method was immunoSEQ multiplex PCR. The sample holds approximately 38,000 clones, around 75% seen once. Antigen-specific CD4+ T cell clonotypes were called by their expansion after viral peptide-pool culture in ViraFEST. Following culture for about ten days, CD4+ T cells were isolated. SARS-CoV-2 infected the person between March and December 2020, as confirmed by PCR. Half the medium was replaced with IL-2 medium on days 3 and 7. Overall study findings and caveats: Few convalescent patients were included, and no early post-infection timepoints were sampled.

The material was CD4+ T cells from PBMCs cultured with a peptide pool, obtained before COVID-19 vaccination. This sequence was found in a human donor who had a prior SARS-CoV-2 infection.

CDR3 DNA: TGTGCCAGCAGCCCACACGGGTCCGGGGGCGGCACTGAAGCTTTCTTT. Amino acid sequence: CASSPHGSGGGTEAFF. V usage is TRBV3-1 (or the pseudogene TRBV3-2) and J usage is TRBJ1-1, with D perhaps matching TRBD1 (6 bases). With 4 bases removed from V and 4 bases from J, the gap between germline ends came to 19 bases. From germline, CDR1 is LGHDT and CDR2 YNNKEL (reference sequence). This CDR3 has 16 amino acids.